Listed below are T cell receptor beta chains from one sample, sequenced in a study of T cells in Graves' hyperthyroidism and ophthalmopathy. One entry per CDR3 protein results from TCRdb running MiXCR on the multiplex PCR reads. The sample holds approximately 620,000 distinct CDR3 sequences; roughly 16% are singletons and the top ten take more than 3%. Sequences were obtained from blood. These TCRs come from a woman in her forties with Graves' ophthalmopathy. Both conserved end residues are trimmed from each CDR3.

CDR3,V,length
ASRGTGDYGYT,TRBV28,11
AWSRGPSSGNTIY,TRBV30,13
ASKSTELETQY,TRBV5-1,11
ASSFLGSAEAF,TRBV12-3/TRBV12-4,11
ASSIPTSGQKLAKNIQY,TRBV19,17
ASSLQGRGTEAF,TRBV28,12
ASSEVGGGTEAF,TRBV6-1,12
ASSFPPNQPQH,TRBV27,11
ASRLDRAGNTIY,TRBV2,12
ASRSGREFNTGELF,TRBV28,14
ASSWTAIREKLF,TRBV2,12
ASSQDRGTSYEQY,TRBV4-2,13
SARRETDTQY,TRBV20-1,10
AWSDRARSGNTIY,TRBV30,13
ASSLEQSQETQY,TRBV28,12
ASSKFGTPEEEKLF,TRBV19,14
ASSSQDTQY,TRBV7-9,9
SVGSSGELF,TRBV29-1,9
ASSTTGEAQPQH,TRBV9,12
ASSQDLRLGTDTQY,TRBV3-1,14
ASRLFESMNTEAF,TRBV27,13
ASTTGGARNTIY,TRBV11-1,12
ASTRGGGSDEQY,TRBV10-2,12
ASSSLRGYATYEQY,TRBV7-8,14
ASSGQGISGANVLT,TRBV4-2,14
ASSPDRTQAF,TRBV18,10
ASSLGKNIQY,TRBV11-2,10
ASSHAGAGTDTQY,TRBV3-1,13
SARVLEETQY,TRBV20-1,10
ASSRTGTSGISAGELF,TRBV18,16
ASSLKNEQF,TRBV5-1,9
ASSDQDRVTDTQH,TRBV28,13
ASSPNRGGAVTEAF,TRBV7-9,14
ASGSPKQGWNTEAF,TRBV2,14
ASSWGTGGSGANVLT,TRBV7-9,15
ACSLLAGGYNEQF,TRBV11-2,13
ASISPAANTEAF,TRBV6-1,12
ASSGGGLAESTDTQY,TRBV10-1,15
AISEPGQGTDTQY,TRBV10-3,13
ASGPRTGTKSMNTEAF,TRBV6-1,16
ASRFTGGTGELF,TRBV14,12
ASSLVGTGNSGANVLT,TRBV5-6,16
ASSTGGTNEQF,TRBV12-3/TRBV12-4,11
ASSERQALSTDTQY,TRBV2,14